Below, 7 T cell receptor beta chains from the same sample are listed, as sequenced in a study of beta chain features in type 1 diabetes. Overall study results and limits: Moderate but significant shortening of TCRB CDR3s was recorded in all four CD4+ subsets from Type 1 diabetes patients.

Of the isolated RNA, all was reverse transcribed, and so the sequenced material was expressed TCRB transcripts. Using immunoSEQ multiplex PCR, the repertoire was profiled, and TCRdb retains in-frame clones only, with some absent. Among 600,000 to 700,000 clones listed, around 12% were seen once. These receptors' antigens are unknown. Source material: naive CD4+ T cells from blood. The source of these receptors is a man younger than 40 with type 1 diabetes.

This chain links TRBV27 with TRBJ2-3; the D gene could be TRBD1 or TRBD2 (7 bases each). The CDR3 runs 17 residues. V lost 4 bases and J 4 bases, leaving 21 bases between the germline ends. Germline CDR1 reads MNHEY; CDR2 reads SMNVEV (reference sequence). The CDR3 DNA reads as TGTGCCAGCAGTTCGATAGCCAGGGGGGGGCCTCCAGATACGCAGTATTTT. This codes for CASSSIARGGPPDTQYF.

This clone has only a few counts. The chain joins TRBV30 to TRBJ1-2, with 9 nucleotides matching TRBD1. From germline, CDR1 is GTSNPN and CDR2 SVGIG (reference sequence). The CDR3 is made up of 13 amino acids. Trimming took 2 bases from V and 9 from J; bases not matched to a gene: 7. Written as DNA, the CDR3 is TGTGCCTGGAGTAAGGCGGACAGGGGTAGCTACACCTTC. As protein: CAWSKADRGSYTF.

This clone was seen a handful of times. The chain has TRBV14 and TRBJ1-1; D is ambiguous. Germline V gene data show CDR1 as SGHDN and CDR2 as FVKESK. V lost 3 bases and J 11 bases, leaving 13 bases between the germline ends. There are 12 residues in the CDR3. Here the CDR3 DNA reads TGTGCCAGCAGCCACCGGGGAGGTTTGGCTTTCTTT. Protein: CASSHRGGLAFF.

The chain uses TRBV25-1 and TRBJ1-1, with D uncertain. Trimming pared 2 bases from V and 2 bases from J, leaving 6 bases between. Germline assignment: CDR1 MGHDK and CDR2 SYGVNS. The CDR3 is 13 amino acids. This CDR3 reads CASSEEFNTEAFF. The DNA for the CDR3 is TGTGCCAGCAGTGAAGAGTTCAACACTGAAGCTTTCTTT.

The V call is TRBV20-1, the J call TRBJ1-2, with D unresolved. Germline V gene data show CDR1 as DFQATT and CDR2 as SNEGSKA (reference sequence). This CDR3 is 11 amino acids long. Written as DNA, the CDR3 is TGCAGGGGGATCCCTGACTATGGCTACACCTTC. This codes for CRGIPDYGYTF.

This chain uses TRBV7-6 with TRBJ1-5, with no clear D. CDR3 size: 15 residues. CDR1 and CDR2 (germline): SGHVS, FNYEAQ. The V gene lost 5 bases and the J gene lost 1 base, with 12 bases spanning the gap. DNA for the CDR3: TGTGCCAGCAGCCCAGGACCTCCGAGCAATCAGCCCCAGCATTTT. Its protein is CASSPGPPSNQPQHF.

This clone came up a few times. The rearrangement links TRBV30 to TRBJ1-6; D is undetermined. The germline V gene encodes CDR1 GTSNPN and CDR2 SVGIG (reference sequence). The CDR3 spans 12 residues. Deletions cut 3 bases from V and 4 bases from J, with 4 bases between. CDR3 sequence: CAWRDYNSPLHF. The CDR3, as DNA: TGTGCCTGGAGGGATTATAATTCACCCCTCCACTTT.